A single sample gave rise to the 21 T cell receptor beta chains below, sequenced in a study of breast tumors, draining lymph nodes, adjacent tissues. Breast cancer patients provided tissue from their axillary draining lymph nodes. Using its own MiXCR run on the multiplex PCR reads, TCRdb lists one record per CDR3 protein. The sample yields under 150,000 distinct CDR3 sequences, about 20% seen once. Specimen: axillary lymph node tissue. The receptor source for this set is a female donor with breast cancer. Some clones in this sample may be carry-over from other donors' samples.

This clonotype was counted many times. This chain uses TRBV29-1 with TRBJ2-1, with D perhaps matching TRBD2 (6 bases). Trimming left V 5 bases short and J 4 bases short, with 27 bases between. Germline lookup yields CDR1 SQVTM and CDR2 ANQGSEA. There are 18 residues in the CDR3. DNA for the CDR3: TGCAGCGTTCCCCCTGGGCCCTACCTAGGCGGGAAGTACAATGAGCAGTTCTTC. This translates into CSVPPGPYLGGKYNEQFF.

This clonotype appeared many times. The chain couples TRBV3-1 to TRBJ2-7; D not certain. Trimming removed 0 bases from V and 4 bases from J, with 7 bases in between. The V gene's germline CDR1 is LGHDT and CDR2 YNNKEL (reference sequence). The CDR3 sequence is 13 residues long. In nucleotides, the CDR3 is TGTGCCAGCAGCCAAGATACGAATTACGAGCAGTACTTC. It is translated as CASSQDTNYEQYF.

This clonotype turned up a few times. Given the absence of the conserved phenylalanine or tryptophan at the CDR3 end, a read error is likely. This sequence joins TRBV29-1 and TRBJ1-2; tentatively, D is TRBD1 (6 bases). The CDR3 totals 17 residues. Germline-derived CDR1 and CDR2 are SQVTM and ANQGSEA. The CDR3 is CSVEDETLQGANYGYTL. In nucleotides, the CDR3 is TGCAGTGTTGAAGATGAAACCTTACAGGGAGCTAACTATGGCTACACCCTC.

In its sample, this clonotype was seen many times. V gene TRBV24-1 combines with J gene TRBJ2-1; the D is unclear. V shed 4 bases and J shed 1 base, with 4 bases lying between them. The CDR3 totals 13 residues. CDR1 is KGHDR and CDR2 is SFDVKD in the germline V gene. CDR3 bases: TGTGCCACCAGTGAAGGGTCCTACAATGAGCAGTTCTTC. It specifies CATSEGSYNEQFF.

This clonotype came up many times. The chain joins TRBV9 to TRBJ1-2; D is unresolved. Trimming took off 2 bases at V and 3 bases at J, with 14 bases between the two ends. CDR3 size: 15 residues. The germline V gene has CDR1 SGDLS and CDR2 YYNGEE. The CDR3 protein is CASSVSGNSDYGYTF. CDR3 sequence (DNA): TGTGCCAGCAGCGTTTCAGGTAATAGTGACTATGGCTACACCTTC.

This clonotype has a single count. Being one base from a much bigger clone, this may be a read error. This rearrangement joins TRBV4-1 to TRBJ2-5, with D tentatively TRBD2 (5 bases). The CDR3 has 15 amino acids. Trimming left V 2 bases short and J 3 bases short, with 13 bases between. Germline-derived CDR1 and CDR2 are MGHRA and YSYEKL. The CDR3 DNA is TGCGCCAGCAGCCAATGGGAGTGGGAAAAAGAGACCCAGTACTTC. Its protein product is CASSQWEWEKETQYF.

This clonotype was counted ten times or more. The V and J genes are TRBV12-3 or TRBV12-4 and TRBJ2-7; 10 bases fit TRBD1. V was pared by 5 bases and J by 1 base, with 2 bases of the junction left unmatched. This CDR3 has 14 residues. The CDR3 nucleotides are TGTGCCAGCAGTGTGGGACAGGGGTCCTACGAGCAGTACTTC. Its translation: CASSVGQGSYEQYF.

This clonotype appeared many times. This chain joins TRBV9 and TRBJ2-3; a possible D gene is TRBD2 (6 bases). Germline V gene lookup returns CDR1 SGDLS and CDR2 YYNGEE. The CDR3 has 16 amino acids. Trimming shortened V by 3 bases and J by 0 bases, and 14 bases separated the two germline ends. The CDR3 DNA reads TGTGCCAGCAGCGCAAAGGGTAGCGGAAGCACAGATACGCAGTATTTT. Encoded protein: CASSAKGSGSTDTQYF.

A word on this clonotype: A much larger clone is a single base away; this may be a read error. V is TRBV20-1 and J is TRBJ1-2, with D possibly TRBD1 on 5 matching bases. V was cut by 5 bases and J by 3 bases, with 13 bases left in between. Germline CDR1 reads DFQATT; CDR2 reads SNEGSKA (reference sequence). The CDR3 sequence is 13 residues long. This CDR3 is CSAGTGTDYGYTF. DNA for the CDR3: TGCAGTGCTGGAACCGGGACGGACTATGGCTACACCTTC.

On this clonotype: This could be a read error, since a much larger clone is one nucleotide away. The conserved final phenylalanine or tryptophan is absent from the CDR3, which likely points to a read error. The rearrangement uses TRBV12-3 or TRBV12-4 and TRBJ2-5; 7 nucleotides line up with TRBD1. There are 13 residues in the CDR3. With 7 bases clipped from V and 5 bases from J, the junction kept 7 bases outside the gene matches. The DNA for the CDR3 is TGTGCCAGCAACCGAGACAGGGCGGAGACCCAGTACCTC. Protein product: CASNRDRAETQYL.

This clonotype was observed a handful of times. The V gene is TRBV3-1, the J gene TRBJ1-5; no clear D gene. Germline V gene data show CDR1 as LGHDT and CDR2 as YNNKEL (reference sequence). The length of the CDR3 is 13 residues. V gave up 1 base and J gave up 9 bases, with 10 bases separating them. The CDR3 coding sequence is TGTGCCAGCAGCCAAGGAGATCGTGCGCCCCAGCATTTT. This encodes CASSQGDRAPQHF.

This clonotype was counted many times. The rearrangement uses TRBV4-1 and TRBJ1-2; D gene unclear. The CDR3 has 15 amino acids. V lost 3 bases and J lost 3, with 14 bases in between. The germline CDR1 and CDR2 sequences are MGHRA and YSYEKL. The CDR3 spells CASSQPASEDYGYTF. In nucleotides, the CDR3 is TGCGCCAGCAGCCAGCCGGCCTCGGAGGACTATGGCTACACCTTC.

This clonotype was picked up many times. The chain is built from TRBV6-1 and TRBJ2-7; 10 nucleotides line up with TRBD1. The V and J ends lost 5 bases and 4 bases, in that order; junction bases with no gene match: 11. Germline CDR1 and CDR2: MNHNS and SASEGT. There are 16 residues in the CDR3. The CDR3 is CASSPSRQGARYEQYF. The DNA for the CDR3 is TGTGCCAGCAGTCCCTCGCGACAGGGGGCTCGTTACGAGCAGTACTTC.

The sample holds many counts of this clonotype. The chain links TRBV20-1 to TRBJ1-2; D perhaps matches TRBD1 (5 bases). The length of the CDR3 is 12 residues. V was clipped by 6 bases and J by 2 bases, with 10 bases between them. The germline V gene has CDR1 DFQATT and CDR2 SNEGSKA (reference sequence). CDR3 loop: CSAGTENYGYTF. As DNA, the CDR3 is TGCAGTGCGGGGACCGAAAACTATGGCTACACCTTC.

In the case of this clonotype: The missing conserved phenylalanine or tryptophan at the end of this CDR3 makes a read error likely. V gene TRBV27 combines with J gene TRBJ2-5; perhaps D is TRBD1 or TRBD2 (6 bases each). The germline gives CDR1 MNHEY, CDR2 SMNVEV (reference sequence). This CDR3 has 15 amino acids. V shed 4 bases and J shed 5 bases, with 17 bases lying between them. DNA for the CDR3: TGTGCCAGCAGTTATCGGGGGCTCGGGATGGAGACCCAGTACTCC. This sequence encodes CASSYRGLGMETQYS.

A remark on this clonotype: Since no conserved phenylalanine or tryptophan closes the CDR3, a read error is the likely cause. This chain joins TRBV6-5 and TRBJ1-5; a possible D gene is TRBD1 (5 bases). The CDR3 runs 15 residues. V lost 4 bases to trimming and J lost 7 bases, with 17 bases between them. Germline V gene sequence: CDR1 MNHEY, CDR2 SVGAGI. The CDR3 DNA reads TGTGCCAGCAGTTCCCGGGGACCCGGGTTGCAGCCCCAGCATTCT. It codes for CASSSRGPGLQPQHS.

The rearrangement uses TRBV28 and TRBJ1-3; TRBD1 matches 10 bases. The CDR3 contains 17 residues. Looked up from germline, CDR1 is MDHEN and CDR2 is SYDVKM. Trimming at V came to 4 bases and at J to 5 bases, leaving 11 bases not matched to a gene. CDR3 region: CASSSNPRDRGRNTIYF. CDR3 bases: TGTGCCAGCAGTTCAAACCCCCGGGACAGGGGAAGAAACACCATATATTTT.

The sample holds many counts of this clonotype. This chain uses TRBV12-3 or TRBV12-4 with TRBJ2-1; TRBD2 matches 10 bases. The CDR3 totals 16 residues. V dropped 1 base and J dropped 5; count of bases not matched to a gene: 5. In DNA, the CDR3 is TGTGCCAGCAGTTTAGGGCTAGCGGGAGAACACAATGAGCAGTTCTTC. Protein product: CASSLGLAGEHNEQFF.

On this clonotype: A much larger clonotype is one base distant, so this may be a read error. The chain combines TRBV7-3 with TRBJ1-2, with D hard to call. Germline-derived CDR1 and CDR2 are SGHTA and FQGTGA. This CDR3 contains 13 residues. Trimming left V 1 base short and J 6 bases short, with 9 bases between. CDR3 bases: TGTGCCAGCAGCTTAAATGGGGTCCATGGCTACACCTTC. Protein sequence: CASSLNGVHGYTF.

This clonotype was picked up many times. The rearrangement links TRBV9 to TRBJ2-3; D is perhaps TRBD1 or TRBD2 (5 bases each). Trimming took 4 bases from V and 0 from J, leaving 9 bases between them. The CDR3 sequence is 14 residues long. CDR1 and CDR2 from the germline V gene are SGDLS and YYNGEE. The CDR3 here is CASSPGPSTDTQYF. The DNA of the CDR3 is TGTGCCAGCAGCCCGGGACCCAGCACAGATACGCAGTATTTT.

This clonotype was observed many times. The CDR3: CASSYGAEQFF. Here the CDR3 DNA reads TGTGCCAGCAGTTACGGGGCAGAGCAGTTCTTC. The J gene is TRBJ2-1, the V gene TRBV6-5; perhaps TRBD1 as D (5 bases). This CDR3 has 11 amino acids. Germline CDR1 and CDR2: MNHEY and SVGAGI. Trimming stripped 2 bases from V and 10 bases from J, with 6 bases between.